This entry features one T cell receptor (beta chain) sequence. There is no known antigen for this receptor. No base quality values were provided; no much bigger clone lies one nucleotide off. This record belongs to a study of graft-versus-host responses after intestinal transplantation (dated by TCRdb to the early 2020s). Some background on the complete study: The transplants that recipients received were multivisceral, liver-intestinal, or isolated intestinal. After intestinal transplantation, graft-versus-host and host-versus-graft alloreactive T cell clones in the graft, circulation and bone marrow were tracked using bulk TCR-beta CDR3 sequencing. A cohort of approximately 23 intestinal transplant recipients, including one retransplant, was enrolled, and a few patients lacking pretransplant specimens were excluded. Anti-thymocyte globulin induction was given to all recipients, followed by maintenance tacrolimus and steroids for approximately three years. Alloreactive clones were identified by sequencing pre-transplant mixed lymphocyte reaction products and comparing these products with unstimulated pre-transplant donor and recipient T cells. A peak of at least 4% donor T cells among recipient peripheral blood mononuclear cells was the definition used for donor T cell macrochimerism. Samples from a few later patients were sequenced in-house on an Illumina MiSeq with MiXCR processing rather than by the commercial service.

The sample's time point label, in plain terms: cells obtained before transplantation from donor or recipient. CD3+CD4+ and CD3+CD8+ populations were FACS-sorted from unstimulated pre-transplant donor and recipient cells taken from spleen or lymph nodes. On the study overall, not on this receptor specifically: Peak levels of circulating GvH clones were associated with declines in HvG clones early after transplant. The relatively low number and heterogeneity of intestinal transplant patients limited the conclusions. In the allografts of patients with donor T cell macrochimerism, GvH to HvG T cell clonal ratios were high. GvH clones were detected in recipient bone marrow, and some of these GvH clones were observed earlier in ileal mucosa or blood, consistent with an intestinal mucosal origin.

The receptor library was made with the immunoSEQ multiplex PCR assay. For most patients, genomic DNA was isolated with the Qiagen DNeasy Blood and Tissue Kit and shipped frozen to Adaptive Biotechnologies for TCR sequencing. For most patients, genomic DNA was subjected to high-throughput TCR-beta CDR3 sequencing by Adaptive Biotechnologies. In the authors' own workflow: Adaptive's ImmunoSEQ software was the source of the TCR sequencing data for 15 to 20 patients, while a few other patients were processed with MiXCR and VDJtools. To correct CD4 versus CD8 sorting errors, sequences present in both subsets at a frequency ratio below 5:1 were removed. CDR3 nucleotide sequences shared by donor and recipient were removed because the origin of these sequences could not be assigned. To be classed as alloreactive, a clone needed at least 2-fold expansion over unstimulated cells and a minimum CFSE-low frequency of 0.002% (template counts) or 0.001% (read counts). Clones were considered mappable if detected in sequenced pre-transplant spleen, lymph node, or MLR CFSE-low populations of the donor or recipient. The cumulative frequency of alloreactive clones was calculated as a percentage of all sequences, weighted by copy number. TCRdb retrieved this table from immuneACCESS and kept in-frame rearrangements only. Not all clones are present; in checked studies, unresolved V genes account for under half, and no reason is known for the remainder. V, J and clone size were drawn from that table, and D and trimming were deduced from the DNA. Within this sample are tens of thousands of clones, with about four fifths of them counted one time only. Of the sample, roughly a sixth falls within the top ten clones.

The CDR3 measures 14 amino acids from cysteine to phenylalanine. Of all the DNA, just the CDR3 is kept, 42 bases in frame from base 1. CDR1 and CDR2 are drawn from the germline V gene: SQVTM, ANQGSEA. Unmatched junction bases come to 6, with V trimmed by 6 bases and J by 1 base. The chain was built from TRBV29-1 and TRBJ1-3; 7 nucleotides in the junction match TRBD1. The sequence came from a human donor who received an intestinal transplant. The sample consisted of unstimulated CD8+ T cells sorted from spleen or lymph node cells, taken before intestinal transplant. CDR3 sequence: CSVDRDSSGNTIYF. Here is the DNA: TGCAGCGTCGACAGGGATAGTTCTGGAAACACCATATATTTT. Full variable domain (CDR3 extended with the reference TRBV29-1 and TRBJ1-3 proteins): SAVISQKPSRDICQRGTSLTIQCQVDSQVTMMFWYRQQPGQSLTLIATANQGSEATYESGFVIDKFPISRPNLTFSTLTVSNMSPEDSSIYLCSVDRDSSGNTIYFGEGSWLTVV.